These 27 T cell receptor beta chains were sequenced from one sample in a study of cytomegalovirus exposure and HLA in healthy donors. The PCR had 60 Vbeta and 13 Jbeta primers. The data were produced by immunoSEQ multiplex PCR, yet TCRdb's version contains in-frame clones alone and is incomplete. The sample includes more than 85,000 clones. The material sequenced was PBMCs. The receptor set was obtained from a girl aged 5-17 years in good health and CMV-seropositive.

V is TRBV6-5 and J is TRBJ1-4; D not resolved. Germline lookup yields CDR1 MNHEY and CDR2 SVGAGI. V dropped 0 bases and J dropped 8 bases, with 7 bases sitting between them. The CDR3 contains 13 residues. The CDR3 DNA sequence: TGTGCCAGCAGTTACTCGATGGGCGAAAAACTGTTTTTT. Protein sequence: CASSYSMGEKLFF.

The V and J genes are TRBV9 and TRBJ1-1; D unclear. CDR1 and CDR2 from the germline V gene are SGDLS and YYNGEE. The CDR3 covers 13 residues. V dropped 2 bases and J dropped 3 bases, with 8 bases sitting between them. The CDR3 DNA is TGTGCCAGCAGCGTCTACCGGGACACTGAAGCTTTCTTT. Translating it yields CASSVYRDTEAFF.

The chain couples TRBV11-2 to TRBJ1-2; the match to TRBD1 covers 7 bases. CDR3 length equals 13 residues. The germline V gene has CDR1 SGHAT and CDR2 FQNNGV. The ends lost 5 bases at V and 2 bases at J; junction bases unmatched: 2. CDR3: CASSQQGNYGYTF. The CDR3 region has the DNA TGTGCCAGCAGCCAACAGGGGAACTATGGCTACACCTTC.

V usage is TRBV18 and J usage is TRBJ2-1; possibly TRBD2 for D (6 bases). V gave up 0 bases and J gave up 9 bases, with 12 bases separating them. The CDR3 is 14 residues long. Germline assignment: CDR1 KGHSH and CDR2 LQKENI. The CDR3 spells CASSPPGGLSEQFF. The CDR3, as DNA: TGTGCCAGCTCACCACCCGGAGGGCTTAGTGAGCAGTTCTTC.

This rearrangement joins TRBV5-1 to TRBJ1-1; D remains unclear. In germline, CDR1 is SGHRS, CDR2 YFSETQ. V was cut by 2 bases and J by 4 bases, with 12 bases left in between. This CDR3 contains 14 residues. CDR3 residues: CASSFGDPGTEAFF. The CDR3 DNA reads TGCGCCAGCAGCTTTGGAGACCCGGGCACTGAAGCTTTCTTT. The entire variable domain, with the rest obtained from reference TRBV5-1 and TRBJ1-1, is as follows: KAGVTQTPRYLIKTRGQQVTLSCSPISGHRSVSWYQQTPGQGLQFLFEYFSETQRNKGNFPGRFSGRQFSNSRSEMNVSTLELGDSALYLCASSFGDPGTEAFFGQGTRLTVV.

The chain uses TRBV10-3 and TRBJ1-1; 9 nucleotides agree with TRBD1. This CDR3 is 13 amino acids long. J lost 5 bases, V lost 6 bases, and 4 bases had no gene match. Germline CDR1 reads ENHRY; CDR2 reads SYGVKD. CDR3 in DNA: TGTGCCATCAGCCGACAGGGGGAGACTGAAGCTTTCTTT. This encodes CAISRQGETEAFF.

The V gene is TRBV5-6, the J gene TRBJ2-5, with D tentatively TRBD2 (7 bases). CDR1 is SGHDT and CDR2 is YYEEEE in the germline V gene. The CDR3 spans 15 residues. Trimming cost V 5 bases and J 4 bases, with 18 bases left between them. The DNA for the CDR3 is TGTGCCAGCAGAACAGGGCGGGGGTGGAGAGAGACCCAGTACTTC. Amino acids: CASRTGRGWRETQYF. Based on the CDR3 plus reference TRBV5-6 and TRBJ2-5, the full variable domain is DAGVTQSPTHLIKTRGQQVTLRCSPKSGHDTVSWYQQALGQGPQFIFQYYEEEERQRGNFPDRFSGHQFPNYSSELNVNALLLGDSALYLCASRTGRGWRETQYFGPGTRLLVL.

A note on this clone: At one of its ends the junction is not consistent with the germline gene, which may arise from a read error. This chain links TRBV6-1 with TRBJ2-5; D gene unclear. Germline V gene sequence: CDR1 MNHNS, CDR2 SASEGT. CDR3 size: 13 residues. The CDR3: CVSSVWSSETQYF. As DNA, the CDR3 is TGTGTCAGCAGTGTTTGGAGTTCGGAGACCCAGTACTTC.

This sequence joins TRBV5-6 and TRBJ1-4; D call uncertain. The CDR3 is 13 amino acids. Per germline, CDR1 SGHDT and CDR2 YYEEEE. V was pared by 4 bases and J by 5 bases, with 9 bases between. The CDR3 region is CASSLYPNEKLFF. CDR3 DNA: TGTGCCAGCAGCCTATATCCAAATGAAAAACTGTTTTTT.

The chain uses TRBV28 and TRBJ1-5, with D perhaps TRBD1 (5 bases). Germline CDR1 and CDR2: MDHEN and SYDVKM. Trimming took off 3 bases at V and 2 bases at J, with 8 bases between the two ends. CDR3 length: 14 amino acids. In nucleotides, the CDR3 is TGTGCCAGCAGTTTCCCGGGGGGCAATCAGCCCCAGCATTTT. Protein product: CASSFPGGNQPQHF.

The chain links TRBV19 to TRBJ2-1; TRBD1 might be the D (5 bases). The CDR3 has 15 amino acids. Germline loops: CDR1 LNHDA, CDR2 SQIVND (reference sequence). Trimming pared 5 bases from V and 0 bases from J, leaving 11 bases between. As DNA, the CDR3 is TGTGCCAGTAGTGTGCAGGGTAGCTCCTACAATGAGCAGTTCTTC. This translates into CASSVQGSSYNEQFF.

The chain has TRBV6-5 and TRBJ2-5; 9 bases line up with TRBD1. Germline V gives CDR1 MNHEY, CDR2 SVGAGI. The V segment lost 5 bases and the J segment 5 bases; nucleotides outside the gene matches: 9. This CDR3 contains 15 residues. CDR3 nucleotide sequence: TGTGCCAGCAGTATAAGGTGGGACAGGGAGGAGACCCAGTACTTC. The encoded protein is CASSIRWDREETQYF.

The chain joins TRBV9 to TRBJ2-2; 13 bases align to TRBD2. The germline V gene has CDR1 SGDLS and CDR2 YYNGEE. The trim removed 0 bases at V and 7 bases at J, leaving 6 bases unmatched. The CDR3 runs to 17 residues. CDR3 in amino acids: CASSVGGLAGNGGELFF. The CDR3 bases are TGTGCCAGCAGCGTAGGGGGACTAGCGGGGAATGGCGGGGAGCTGTTTTTT.

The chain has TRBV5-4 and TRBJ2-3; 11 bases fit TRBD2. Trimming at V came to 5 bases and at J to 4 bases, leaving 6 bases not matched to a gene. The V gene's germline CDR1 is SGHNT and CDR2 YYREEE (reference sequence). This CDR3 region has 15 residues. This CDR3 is CASRPLAGGADTQYF. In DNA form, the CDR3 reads TGTGCCAGCAGGCCTCTAGCGGGGGGTGCAGATACGCAGTATTTT.

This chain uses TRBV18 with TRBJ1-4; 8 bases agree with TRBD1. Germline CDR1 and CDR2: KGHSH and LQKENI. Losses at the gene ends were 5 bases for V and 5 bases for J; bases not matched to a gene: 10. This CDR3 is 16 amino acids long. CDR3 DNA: TGTGCCAGCTCAGGACCGCCAGGGGGCGTGAATGAAAAACTGTTTTTT. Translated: CASSGPPGGVNEKLFF.

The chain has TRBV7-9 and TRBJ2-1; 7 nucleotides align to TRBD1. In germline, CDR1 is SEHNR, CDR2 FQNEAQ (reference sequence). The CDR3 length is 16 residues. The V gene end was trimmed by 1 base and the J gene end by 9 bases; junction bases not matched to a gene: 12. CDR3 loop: CASSLVWPGRQGEQFF. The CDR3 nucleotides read TGTGCCAGCAGCTTAGTTTGGCCAGGCCGACAGGGTGAGCAGTTCTTC.

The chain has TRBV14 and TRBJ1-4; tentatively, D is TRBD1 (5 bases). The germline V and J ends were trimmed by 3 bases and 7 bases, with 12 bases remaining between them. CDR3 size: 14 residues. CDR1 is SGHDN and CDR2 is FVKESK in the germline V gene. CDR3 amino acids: CASSHIRQPEKLFF. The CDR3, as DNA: TGTGCCAGCAGCCATATTAGACAGCCTGAAAAACTGTTTTTT.

The CDR3: CSATPGDNEQFF. CDR3 nucleotide sequence: TGCAGCGCCACTCCAGGGGACAATGAGCAGTTCTTC. This chain links TRBV29-1 with TRBJ2-1, with a tentative D call TRBD1 (6 bases). The CDR3 totals 12 residues. Per germline, CDR1 SQVTM and CDR2 ANQGSEA. Trimming stripped 7 bases from V and 5 bases from J, with 12 bases between.

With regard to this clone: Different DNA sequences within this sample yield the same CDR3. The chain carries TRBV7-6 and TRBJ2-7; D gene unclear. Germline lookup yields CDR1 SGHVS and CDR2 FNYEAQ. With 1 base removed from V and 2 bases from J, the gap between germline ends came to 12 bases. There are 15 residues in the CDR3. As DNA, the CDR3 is TGTGCCAGCAGCTTAGGGGCAGTCCAGACCTACGAGCAGTACTTC. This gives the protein CASSLGAVQTYEQYF.

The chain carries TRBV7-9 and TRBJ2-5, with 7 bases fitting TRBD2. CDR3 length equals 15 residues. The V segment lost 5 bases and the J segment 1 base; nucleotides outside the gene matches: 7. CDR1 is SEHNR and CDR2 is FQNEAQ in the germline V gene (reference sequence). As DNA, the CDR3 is TGTGCCAGCAGCGGCAGCGGGGAGATCCAAGAGACCCAGTACTTC. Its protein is CASSGSGEIQETQYF. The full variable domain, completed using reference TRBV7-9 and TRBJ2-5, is DTGVSQNPRHKITKRGQNVTFRCDPISEHNRLYWYRQTLGQGPEFLTYFQNEAQLEKSRLLSDRFSAERPKGSFSTLEIQRTEQGDSAMYLCASSGSGEIQETQYFGPGTRLLVL.

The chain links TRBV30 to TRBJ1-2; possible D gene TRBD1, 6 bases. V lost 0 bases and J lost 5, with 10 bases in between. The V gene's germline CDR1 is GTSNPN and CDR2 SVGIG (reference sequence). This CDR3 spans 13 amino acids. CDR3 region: CAWSVGQTYGYTF. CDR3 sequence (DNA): TGTGCCTGGAGTGTCGGACAGACGTATGGCTACACCTTC.

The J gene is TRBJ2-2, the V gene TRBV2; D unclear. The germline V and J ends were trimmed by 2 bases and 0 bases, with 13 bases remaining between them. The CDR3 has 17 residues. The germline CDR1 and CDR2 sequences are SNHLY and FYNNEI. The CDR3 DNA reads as TGTGCCAGCAGTGAACCGCTCAGGATAACGAACACCGGGGAGCTGTTTTTT. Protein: CASSEPLRITNTGELFF.

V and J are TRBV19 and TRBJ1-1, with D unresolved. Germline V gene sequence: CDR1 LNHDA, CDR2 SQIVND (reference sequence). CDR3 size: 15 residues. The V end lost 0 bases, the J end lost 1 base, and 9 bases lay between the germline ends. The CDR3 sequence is CASSIDPTGNTEAFF. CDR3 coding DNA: TGTGCCAGTAGTATAGACCCCACGGGGAACACTGAAGCTTTCTTT.

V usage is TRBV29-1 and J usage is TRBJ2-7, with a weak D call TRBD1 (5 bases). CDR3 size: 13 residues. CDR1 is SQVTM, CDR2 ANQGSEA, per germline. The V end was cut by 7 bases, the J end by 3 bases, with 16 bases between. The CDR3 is CSGGTDKSYEQYF. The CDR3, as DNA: TGCAGCGGAGGCACGGACAAAAGCTACGAGCAGTACTTC.

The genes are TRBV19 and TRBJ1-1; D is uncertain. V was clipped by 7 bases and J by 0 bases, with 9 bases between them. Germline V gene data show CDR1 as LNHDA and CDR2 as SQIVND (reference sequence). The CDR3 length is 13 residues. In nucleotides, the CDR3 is TGTGCCAGTACCTTACAAGTGAACACTGAAGCTTTCTTT. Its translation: CASTLQVNTEAFF.

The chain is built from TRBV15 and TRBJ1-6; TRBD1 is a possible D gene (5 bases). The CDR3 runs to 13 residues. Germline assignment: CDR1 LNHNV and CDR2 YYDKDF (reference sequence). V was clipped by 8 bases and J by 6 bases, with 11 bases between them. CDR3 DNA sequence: TGTGCCACCTGGGGGGGTGGTAATTCACCCCTCCACTTT. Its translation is CATWGGGNSPLHF.

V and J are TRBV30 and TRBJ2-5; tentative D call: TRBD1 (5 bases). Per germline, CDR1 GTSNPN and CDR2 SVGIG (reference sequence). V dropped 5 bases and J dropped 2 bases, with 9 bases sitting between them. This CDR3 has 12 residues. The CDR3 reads CAWDDRQETQYF. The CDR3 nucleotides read TGTGCCTGGGACGACAGACAAGAGACCCAGTACTTC.